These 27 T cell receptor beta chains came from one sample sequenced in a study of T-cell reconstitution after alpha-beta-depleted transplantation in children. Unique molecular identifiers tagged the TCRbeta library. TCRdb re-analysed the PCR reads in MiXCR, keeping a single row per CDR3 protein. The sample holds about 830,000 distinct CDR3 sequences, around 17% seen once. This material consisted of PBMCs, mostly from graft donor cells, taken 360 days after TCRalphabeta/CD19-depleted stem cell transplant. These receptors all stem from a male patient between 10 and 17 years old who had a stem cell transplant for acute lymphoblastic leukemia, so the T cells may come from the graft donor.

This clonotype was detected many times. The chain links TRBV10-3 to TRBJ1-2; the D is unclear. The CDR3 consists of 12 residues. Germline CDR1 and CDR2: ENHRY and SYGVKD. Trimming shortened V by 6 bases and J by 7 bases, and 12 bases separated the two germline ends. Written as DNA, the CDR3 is TGTGCCATCAGCGACGGGTTGGGTGGCTACACCTTC. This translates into CAISDGLGGYTF.

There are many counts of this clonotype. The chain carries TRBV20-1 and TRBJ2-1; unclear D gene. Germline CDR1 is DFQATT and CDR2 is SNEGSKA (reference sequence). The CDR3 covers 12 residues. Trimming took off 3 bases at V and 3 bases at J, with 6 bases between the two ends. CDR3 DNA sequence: TGCAGTGCTAGCGGTAGCTACAATGAGCAGTTCTTC. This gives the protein CSASGSYNEQFF.

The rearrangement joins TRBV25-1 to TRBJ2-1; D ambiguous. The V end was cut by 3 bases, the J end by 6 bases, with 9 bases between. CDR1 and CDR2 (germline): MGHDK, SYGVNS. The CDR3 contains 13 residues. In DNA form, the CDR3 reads TGTGCCAGCAGTGATTCTGCCCTCAATGAGCAGTTCTTC. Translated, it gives CASSDSALNEQFF.

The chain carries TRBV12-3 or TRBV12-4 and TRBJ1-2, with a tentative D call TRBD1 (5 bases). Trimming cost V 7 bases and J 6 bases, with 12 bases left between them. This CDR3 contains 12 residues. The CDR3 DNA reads TGTGCCAGCACCTCGACAGAGGATGGCTACACCTTC. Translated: CASTSTEDGYTF.

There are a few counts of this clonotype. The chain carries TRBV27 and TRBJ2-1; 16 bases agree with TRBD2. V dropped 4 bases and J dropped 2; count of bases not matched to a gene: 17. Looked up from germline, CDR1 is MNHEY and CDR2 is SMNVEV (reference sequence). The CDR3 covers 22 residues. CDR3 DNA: TGTGCCAGCAGTTCCCTCACCCGTGGGACTAGCGGGAGGGCCTTCCCCTACAATGAGCAGTTCTTC. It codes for CASSSLTRGTSGRAFPYNEQFF.

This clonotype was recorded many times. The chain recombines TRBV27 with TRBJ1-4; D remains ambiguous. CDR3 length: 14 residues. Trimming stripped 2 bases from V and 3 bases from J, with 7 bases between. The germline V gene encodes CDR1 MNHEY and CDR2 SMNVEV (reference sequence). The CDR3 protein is CASSLRLSNEKLFF. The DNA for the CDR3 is TGTGCCAGCAGTTTACGACTCTCTAATGAAAAACTGTTTTTT.

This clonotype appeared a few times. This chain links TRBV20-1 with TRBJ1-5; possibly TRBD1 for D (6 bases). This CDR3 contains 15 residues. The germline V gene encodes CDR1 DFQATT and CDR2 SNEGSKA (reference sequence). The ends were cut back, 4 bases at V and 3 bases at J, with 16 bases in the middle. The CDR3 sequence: CSAKRAGVSNQPQHF. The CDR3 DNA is TGCAGTGCTAAAAGGGCAGGGGTGTCCAATCAGCCCCAGCATTTT.

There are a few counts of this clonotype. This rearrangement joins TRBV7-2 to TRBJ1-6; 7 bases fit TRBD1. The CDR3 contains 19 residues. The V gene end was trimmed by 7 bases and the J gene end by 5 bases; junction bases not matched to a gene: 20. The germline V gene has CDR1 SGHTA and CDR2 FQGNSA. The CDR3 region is CASTPDRATLTYNNSPLHF. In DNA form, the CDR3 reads TGTGCCAGCACCCCAGACAGGGCTACCCTTACCTATAATAATTCACCCCTCCACTTT. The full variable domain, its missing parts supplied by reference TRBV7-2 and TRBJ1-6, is GAGVSQSPSNKVTEKGKDVELRCDPISGHTALYWYRQSLGQGLEFLIYFQGNSAPDKSGLPSDRFSAERTGGSVSTLTIQRTQQEDSAVYLCASTPDRATLTYNNSPLHFGNGTRLTVT.

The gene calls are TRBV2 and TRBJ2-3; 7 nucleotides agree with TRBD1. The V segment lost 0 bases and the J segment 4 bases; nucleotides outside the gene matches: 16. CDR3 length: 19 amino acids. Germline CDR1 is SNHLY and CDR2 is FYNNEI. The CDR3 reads CASSEAATGTDLLADTQYF. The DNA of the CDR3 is TGTGCCAGCAGTGAAGCTGCCACCGGGACAGACCTCCTTGCAGATACGCAGTATTTT.

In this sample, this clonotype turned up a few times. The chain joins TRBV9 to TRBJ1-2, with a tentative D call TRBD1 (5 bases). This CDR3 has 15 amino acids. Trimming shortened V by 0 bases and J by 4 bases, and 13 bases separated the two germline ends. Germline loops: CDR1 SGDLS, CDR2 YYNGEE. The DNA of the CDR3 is TGTGCCAGCAGCGTAGGGGACGTGAGGGCCTATGGCTACACCTTC. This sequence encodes CASSVGDVRAYGYTF.

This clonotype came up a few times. The CDR3 spells CASSFRTSDAKNIQYF. As DNA, the CDR3 is TGTGCCAGCAGTTTCCGGACTAGTGACGCCAAAAACATTCAGTACTTC. V is TRBV12-3 or TRBV12-4 and J is TRBJ2-4; 7 positions match TRBD2. Trimming took 3 bases from V and 1 from J; bases not matched to a gene: 6. This CDR3 spans 16 amino acids.

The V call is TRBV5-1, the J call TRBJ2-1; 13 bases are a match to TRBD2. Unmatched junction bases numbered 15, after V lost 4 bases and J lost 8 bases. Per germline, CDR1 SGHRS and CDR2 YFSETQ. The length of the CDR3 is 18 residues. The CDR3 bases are TGCGCCAGCAGCCGCTTGGGTACTAGCGGGAGGGAAAGCGATGAGCAGTTCTTC. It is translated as CASSRLGTSGRESDEQFF.

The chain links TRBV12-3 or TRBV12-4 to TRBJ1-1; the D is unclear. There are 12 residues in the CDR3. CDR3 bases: TGTGTGTTTCGCAGCATGAACACTGAAGCTTTCTTT. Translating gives CVFRSMNTEAFF.

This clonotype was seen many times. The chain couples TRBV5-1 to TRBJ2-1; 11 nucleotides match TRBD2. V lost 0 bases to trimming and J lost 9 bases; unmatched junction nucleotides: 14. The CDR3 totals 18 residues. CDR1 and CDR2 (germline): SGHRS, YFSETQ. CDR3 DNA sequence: TGCGCCAGCAGCTTGGCCCGTTTGACTAGCGGGGTACTTAGTGAGCAGTTCTTC. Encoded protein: CASSLARLTSGVLSEQFF. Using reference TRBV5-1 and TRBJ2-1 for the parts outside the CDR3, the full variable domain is KAGVTQTPRYLIKTRGQQVTLSCSPISGHRSVSWYQQTPGQGLQFLFEYFSETQRNKGNFPGRFSGRQFSNSRSEMNVSTLELGDSALYLCASSLARLTSGVLSEQFFGPGTRLTVL.

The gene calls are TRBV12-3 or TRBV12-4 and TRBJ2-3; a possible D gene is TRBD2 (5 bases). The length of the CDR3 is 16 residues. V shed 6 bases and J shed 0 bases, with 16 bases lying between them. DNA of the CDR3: TGTGCCAGCAGCCGCGCGGTAGCGACTAGCACAGATACGCAGTATTTT. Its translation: CASSRAVATSTDTQYF.

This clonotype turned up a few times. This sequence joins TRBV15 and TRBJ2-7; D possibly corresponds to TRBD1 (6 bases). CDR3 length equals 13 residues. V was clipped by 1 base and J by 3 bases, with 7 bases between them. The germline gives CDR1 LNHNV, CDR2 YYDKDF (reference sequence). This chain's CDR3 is CATSRADSYEQYF. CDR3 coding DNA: TGTGCCACCAGCAGAGCGGACAGCTACGAGCAGTACTTC.

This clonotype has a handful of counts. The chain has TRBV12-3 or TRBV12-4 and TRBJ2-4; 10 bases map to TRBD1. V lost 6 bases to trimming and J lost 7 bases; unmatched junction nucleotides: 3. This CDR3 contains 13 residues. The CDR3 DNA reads TGTGCCAGCAGCGGACAGGGGGTGAACATTCAGTACTTC. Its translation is CASSGQGVNIQYF.

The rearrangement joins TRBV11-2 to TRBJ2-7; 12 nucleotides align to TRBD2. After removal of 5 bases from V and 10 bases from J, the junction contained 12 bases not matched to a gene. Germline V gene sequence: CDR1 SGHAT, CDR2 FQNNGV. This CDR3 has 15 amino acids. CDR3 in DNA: TGTGCCAGCAGCACTACCGGGACTAGCGGGTTTTCCCAGTACTTC. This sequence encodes CASSTTGTSGFSQYF.

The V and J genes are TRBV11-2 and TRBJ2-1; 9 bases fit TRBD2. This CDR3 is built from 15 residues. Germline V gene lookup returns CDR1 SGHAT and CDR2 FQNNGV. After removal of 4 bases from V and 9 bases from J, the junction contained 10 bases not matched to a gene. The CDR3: CASSSGSGRGGEQFF. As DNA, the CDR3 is TGTGCCAGCAGCTCCGGAAGCGGGCGGGGGGGTGAGCAGTTCTTC.

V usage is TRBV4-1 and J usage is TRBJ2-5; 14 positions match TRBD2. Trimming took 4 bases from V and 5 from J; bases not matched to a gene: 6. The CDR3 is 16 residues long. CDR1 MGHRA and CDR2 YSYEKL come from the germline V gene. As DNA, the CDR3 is TGCGCCAGCAGCCTCCGGACTAGCGGGAGGATGGAGACCCAGTACTTC. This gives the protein CASSLRTSGRMETQYF.

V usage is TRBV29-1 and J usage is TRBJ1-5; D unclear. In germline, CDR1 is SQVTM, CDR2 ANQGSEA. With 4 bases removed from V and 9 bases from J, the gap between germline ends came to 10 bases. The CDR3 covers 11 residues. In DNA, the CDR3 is TGCAGCGTTGGGGGTTTAGGGCCCCAGCATTTT. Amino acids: CSVGGLGPQHF. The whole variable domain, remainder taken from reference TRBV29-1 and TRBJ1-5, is SAVISQKPSRDICQRGTSLTIQCQVDSQVTMMFWYRQQPGQSLTLIATANQGSEATYESGFVIDKFPISRPNLTFSTLTVSNMSPEDSSIYLCSVGGLGPQHFGDGTRLSIL.

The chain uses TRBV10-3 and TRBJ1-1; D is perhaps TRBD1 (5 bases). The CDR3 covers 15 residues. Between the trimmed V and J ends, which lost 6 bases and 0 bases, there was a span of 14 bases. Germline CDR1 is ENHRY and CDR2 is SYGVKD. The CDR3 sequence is CAIRDGPGVNTEAFF. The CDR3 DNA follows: TGTGCCATCAGGGACGGTCCGGGGGTGAACACTGAAGCTTTCTTT.

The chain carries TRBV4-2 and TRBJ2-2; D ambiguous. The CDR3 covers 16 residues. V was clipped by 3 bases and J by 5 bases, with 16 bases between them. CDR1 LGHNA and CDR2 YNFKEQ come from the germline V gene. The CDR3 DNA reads TGTGCCAGCAGCCAGGCCGGACGGATGATGACCGGGGAGCTGTTTTTT. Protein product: CASSQAGRMMTGELFF.

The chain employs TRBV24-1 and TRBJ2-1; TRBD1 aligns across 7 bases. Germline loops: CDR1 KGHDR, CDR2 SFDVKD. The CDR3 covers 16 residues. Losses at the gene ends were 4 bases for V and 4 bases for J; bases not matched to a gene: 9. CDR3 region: CATSDPTGQRYNEQFF. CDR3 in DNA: TGTGCCACCAGTGACCCCACGGGACAGAGATACAATGAGCAGTTCTTC.

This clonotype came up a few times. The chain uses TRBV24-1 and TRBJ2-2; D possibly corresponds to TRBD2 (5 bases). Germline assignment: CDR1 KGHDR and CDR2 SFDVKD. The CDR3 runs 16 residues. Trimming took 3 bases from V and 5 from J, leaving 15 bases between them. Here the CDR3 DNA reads TGTGCCACCAGTGATCCGCGTCTGGGGAGAACCGGGGAGCTGTTTTTT. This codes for CATSDPRLGRTGELFF.

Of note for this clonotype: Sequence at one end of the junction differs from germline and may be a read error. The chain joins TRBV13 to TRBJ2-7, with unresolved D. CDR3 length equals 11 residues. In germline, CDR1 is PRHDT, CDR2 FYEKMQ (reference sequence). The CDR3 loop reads CAGSSAYEQYF. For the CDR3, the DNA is TGTGCCGGCAGCTCTGCATACGAGCAGTACTTC. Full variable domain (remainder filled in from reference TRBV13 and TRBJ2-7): AAGVIQSPRHLIKEKRETATLKCYPIPRHDTVYWYQQGPGQDPQFLISFYEKMQSDKGSIPDRFSAQQFSDYHSELNMSSLELGDSALYFCAGSSAYEQYFGPGTRLTVT.

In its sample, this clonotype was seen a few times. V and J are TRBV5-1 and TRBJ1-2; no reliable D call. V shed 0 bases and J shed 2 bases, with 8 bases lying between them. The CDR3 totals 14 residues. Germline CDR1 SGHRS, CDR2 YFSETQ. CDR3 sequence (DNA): TGCGCCAGCAGCTTGGCCGGGAGGAACTATGGCTACACCTTC. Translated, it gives CASSLAGRNYGYTF.